This is a list of T cell receptor beta chains from one sample in a study of T-cell reconstitution after alpha-beta-depleted transplantation in children. TCRdb processed the PCR reads anew with MiXCR; each CDR3 protein has one entry. The sample has 670,000 or so distinct CDR3 sequences, less than 15% seen once. Sequenced here: PBMCs, sampled before TCRalphabeta/CD19-depleted stem cell transplant. All receptors come from a girl aged 2 to 9 with congenital amegakaryocytic thrombocytopenia, due to receive a stem cell transplant. Each CDR3 is given with its conserved first and last residue. D genes are given only for firm matches. A clone size is listed for some rows: how often the clone was seen (once, few, many), or a class if it is expanded.

J	D	V	size	CDR3	DNA
TRBJ2-7	TRBD2	TRBV3-1	.	CASSNNGLAEYEQYF	TGTGCCAGCAGCAATAATGGACTAGCTGAGTACGAGCAGTACTTC
TRBJ1-4	.	TRBV5-6	few	CASSLTGGANEKLFF	TGTGCCAGCAGCTTGACGGGGGGCGCTAATGAAAAACTGTTTTTT
TRBJ2-7	TRBD1	TRBV6-5	few	CASSYLGQGVPSQDEQYF	TGTGCCAGCAGTTATCTGGGACAGGGAGTACCAAGCCAGGACGAGCAGTACTTC
TRBJ2-4	.	TRBV20-1	many	CSASGVGIQYF	TGCAGTGCTAGTGGGGTTGGCATTCAGTACTTC
TRBJ2-1	.	TRBV28	few	CASTQDRLDNEQFF	TGTGCCAGCACACAGGACCGATTGGACAATGAGCAGTTCTTC
TRBJ2-7	TRBD1	TRBV20-1	.	CSANSPGQGYEQYF	TGCAGTGCTAACAGTCCGGGACAGGGTTACGAGCAGTACTTC
TRBJ1-5	.	TRBV7-9	few	CASSLAGDMDQHF	TGTGCCAGCAGCTTAGCGGGAGACATGGATCAGCATTTT
TRBJ2-1	TRBD2	TRBV4-2	.	CASRQREEYNEQFF	TGTGCCAGCAGACAGCGGGAGGAATACAATGAGCAGTTCTTC
TRBJ2-3	TRBD2	TRBV20-1	.	CSALAGRTDTQYF	TGCAGTGCCCTAGCGGGACGCACAGATACGCAGTATTTT
TRBJ2-5	TRBD1	TRBV28	many	CASSSRQGMQTQYF	TGTGCCAGCAGTTCCCGACAGGGAATGCAGACCCAGTACTTC
TRBJ1-1	.	TRBV2	few	CASSDRGVTEAFF	TGTGCCAGCAGTGATAGGGGGGTAACTGAAGCTTTCTTT
TRBJ1-1	.	TRBV27	.	CASSSYRVAVNTEAFF	TGTGCCAGCAGTTCCTACAGGGTAGCGGTGAACACTGAAGCTTTCTTT
TRBJ2-5	.	TRBV5-1	.	CASSLASTSQETQYF	TGCGCCAGCAGCTTGGCATCCACAAGCCAAGAGACCCAGTACTTC
TRBJ2-2	.	TRBV14	.	CASSHRQLRLNTGELFF	TGTGCCAGCAGCCACCGACAGCTGAGGCTCAACACCGGGGAGCTGTTTTTT
TRBJ2-7	.	TRBV20-1	many	CSAPPPGQPYEQYF	TGCAGTGCCCCACCCCCGGGACAACCCTACGAGCAGTACTTC
TRBJ2-1	TRBD1	TRBV11-3	.	CASSPPDRENEQFF	TGTGCCAGCAGCCCCCCCGACAGGGAAAATGAGCAGTTCTTC
TRBJ2-7	.	TRBV11-2	few	CASSLDPGHEQYF	TGTGCCAGCAGCTTAGATCCAGGCCACGAGCAGTACTTC
TRBJ2-1	.	TRBV9	many	CASSDGRATDNEQFF	TGTGCCAGCAGCGACGGGCGGGCCACGGACAATGAGCAGTTCTTC
TRBJ2-2	.	TRBV5-1	many	CASSLGVRTPNGELFF	TGCGCCAGCAGCTTGGGAGTCCGGACTCCTAACGGGGAGCTGTTTTTT
TRBJ2-7	TRBD1	TRBV7-9	.	CASSRDRDEQYF	TGTGCCAGCAGCAGAGACAGGGACGAGCAGTACTTC
TRBJ1-2	TRBD1	TRBV4-1	.	CASSWTGGNYTF	TGCGCCAGCAGCTGGACAGGGGGGAACTACACCTTC
TRBJ1-2	.	TRBV11-2	few	CASSTSGPLAYGYTF	TGTGCCAGCAGCACATCTGGACCTCTTGCCTATGGCTACACCTTC
TRBJ2-5	TRBD2	TRBV5-1	few	CASSLLLAGGPETQYF	TGCGCCAGCAGCTTGTTACTAGCGGGAGGGCCGGAGACCCAGTACTTC
TRBJ2-5	.	TRBV12-3/TRBV12-4	few	CASSSIGREETQYF	TGTGCCAGCAGTTCCATAGGCCGTGAAGAGACCCAGTACTTC
TRBJ1-1	.	TRBV12-3/TRBV12-4	.	CASGTAVNTEAFF	TGTGCCAGCGGGACCGCCGTGAACACTGAAGCTTTCTTT
TRBJ2-3	TRBD2	TRBV11-2	many	CASSSSTSGRARGTDTQYF	TGTGCCAGCAGCTCTTCGACTAGCGGGAGGGCCCGGGGCACAGATACGCAGTATTTT
TRBJ2-5	TRBD2	TRBV20-1	.	CSARIAGGGETQYF	TGCAGTGCTAGAATAGCGGGGGGCGGGGAGACCCAGTACTTC
TRBJ2-3	TRBD2	TRBV12-3/TRBV12-4	few	CASSSQGFQREAPDTQYF	TGTGCCAGCAGTTCCCAGGGGTTCCAGCGGGAGGCCCCAGATACGCAGTATTTT
TRBJ2-3	TRBD1	TRBV5-5	few	CASSRLPGQGTDTQYF	TGTGCCAGCAGTCGACTCCCGGGACAGGGCACAGATACGCAGTATTTT
TRBJ2-1	.	TRBV20-1	few	CSASFPGLGLEQFF	TGCAGTGCTAGTTTCCCAGGACTGGGATTGGAGCAGTTCTTC
TRBJ2-1	.	TRBV7-8	.	CASSSYNLDNKQFF	TGTGCCAGCAGCTCCTATAACTTGGACAATAAGCAGTTCTTC
TRBJ2-3	.	TRBV29-1	many	CSERDFITDTQYF	TGCAGTGAAAGGGACTTCATCACAGATACGCAGTATTTT
TRBJ2-7	.	TRBV6-1	many	CASSEAHLGTVQYF	TGTGCCAGCAGTGAAGCGCATCTAGGTACCGTGCAGTACTTC
TRBJ2-1	TRBD2	TRBV5-1	many	CASSSRLADYNEQFF	TGCGCCAGCAGCTCCCGACTAGCGGATTACAATGAGCAGTTCTTC
TRBJ2-7	.	TRBV6-1	many	CASSGPLQRTIPEQYF	TGTGCCAGCAGTGGCCCCCTACAAAGGACTATTCCCGAGCAGTACTTC
TRBJ1-1	.	TRBV27	many	CASSSLELREAFF	TGTGCCAGCAGTTCCCTGGAGTTGCGGGAAGCTTTCTTT
TRBJ2-5	.	TRBV10-3	many	CAISESPRGGQETQYF	TGTGCCATCAGTGAGTCCCCCAGGGGAGGTCAAGAGACCCAGTACTTC
TRBJ2-7	TRBD2	TRBV29-1	.	CSAVGGTYEQYF	TGCAGCGCCGTCGGGGGGACCTACGAGCAGTACTTC
TRBJ1-1	.	TRBV10-3	many	CAINLGTETEAFF	TGTGCCATCAACCTAGGGACGGAGACTGAAGCTTTCTTT
TRBJ1-5	.	TRBV10-3	.	CAIREQNNQPQHF	TGTGCCATCAGAGAACAAAATAATCAGCCCCAGCATTTT
TRBJ2-7	.	TRBV20-1	.	CSATTGVRGDEQYF	TGCAGTGCTACTACCGGCGTCCGCGGGGACGAGCAGTACTTC
TRBJ2-4	.	TRBV18	.	CASSPEEGLHQYF	TGTGCCAGCTCACCAGAGGAAGGACTACATCAGTACTTC
TRBJ1-2	.	TRBV5-1	many	CASSPIPGTKSSGYTF	TGCGCCAGCAGCCCCATTCCGGGGACGAAATCGAGTGGCTACACCTTC
TRBJ2-1	TRBD2	TRBV5-1	many	CASSLAAAGGTVEQFF	TGCGCCAGCAGCTTGGCCGCGGCGGGAGGTACGGTTGAGCAGTTCTTC
TRBJ2-5	TRBD2	TRBV20-1	.	CSDPTSGISETQYF	TGCAGTGACCCGACTAGCGGGATATCGGAGACCCAGTACTTC
TRBJ2-5	.	TRBV10-3	many	CAISEGQTETQYF	TGTGCCATCAGTGAGGGACAGACAGAGACCCAGTACTTC
TRBJ2-1	.	TRBV15	.	CAASRDRGGYNEQFF	TGTGCCGCCAGCAGAGACCGAGGGGGGTACAATGAGCAGTTCTTC
TRBJ2-1	TRBD2	TRBV7-9	many	CASSSLADSPDNEQFF	TGTGCCAGCAGCTCCCTAGCGGACTCTCCGGACAATGAGCAGTTCTTC
TRBJ2-1	.	TRBV30	.	CAWSRSGPSSYNEQFF	TGTGCCTGGAGTCGGAGCGGGCCTAGCTCCTACAATGAGCAGTTCTTC
TRBJ2-7	TRBD2	TRBV28	many	CASSRQGIAGLRYF	TGTGCCAGCAGTAGGCAGGGGATAGCGGGACTCCGATACTTC
TRBJ2-7	.	TRBV20-1	.	CSANRFYEQYF	TGCAGTGCTAACAGGTTCTACGAGCAGTACTTC
TRBJ2-7	TRBD2	TRBV20-1	.	CSARVPIAGGHEQYF	TGCAGTGCTAGAGTCCCGATAGCGGGAGGGCACGAGCAGTACTTC
TRBJ2-5	.	TRBV3-1	.	CASSQDWIGSEGETQYF	TGTGCCAGCAGCCAAGATTGGATCGGGTCTGAGGGGGAGACCCAGTACTTC
TRBJ2-2	.	TRBV29-1	.	CSATAETTGELFF	TGCAGCGCCACCGCGGAGACTACCGGGGAGCTGTTTTTT
TRBJ2-4	.	TRBV5-5	few	CASSPRLGAKNIQYF	TGTGCCAGCAGCCCCAGACTAGGAGCCAAAAACATTCAGTACTTC
TRBJ2-2	.	TRBV3-1	once	CAISFYAGTGKNTGELFF	TGTGCCATCAGTTTTTACGCTGGAACAGGGAAGAACACCGGGGAGCTGTTTTTT
TRBJ2-3	.	TRBV5-1	many	CASSFQLVGGTDTQYF	TGCGCCAGCAGCTTCCAACTAGTAGGCGGGACAGATACGCAGTATTTT